The text below deals with one TCR beta chain. Its target is not known. The sample comes from a study of cytomegalovirus exposure and HLA in healthy donors. Whole-study findings and limits: Cytomegalovirus association was listed for 150 to 200 TCR beta chains. Previously analyzed data showed that most TCR beta V segments were productive at a frequency of about 90% or about 30%. Among CMV-associated TCR beta chains, most appeared HLA-restricted in a later analysis.

The PCR contained 60 Vbeta and 13 Jbeta primers. The data were produced by immunoSEQ multiplex PCR, yet TCRdb's version contains in-frame clones alone and is incomplete. The data contain some 180,000 clones, around 80% of them singletons. The junction had 8 bases not matched to a gene; V was cut back by 2 bases and J by 5 bases. Germline lookup yields CDR1 MNHEY and CDR2 SVGAGI. This CDR3 has 16 residues. Donors consisted of healthy bone marrow donors. The sequence derives from a man aged 40-49 years in good health and CMV-seropositive. The source material was PBMCs. The gene calls are TRBV6-5 and TRBJ2-3, with 9 bases fitting TRBD2. The CDR3 reads CASSYRASGIEDTQYF. The DNA for the CDR3 is TGTGCCAGCAGTTACAGGGCTAGCGGGATTGAAGATACGCAGTATTTT.